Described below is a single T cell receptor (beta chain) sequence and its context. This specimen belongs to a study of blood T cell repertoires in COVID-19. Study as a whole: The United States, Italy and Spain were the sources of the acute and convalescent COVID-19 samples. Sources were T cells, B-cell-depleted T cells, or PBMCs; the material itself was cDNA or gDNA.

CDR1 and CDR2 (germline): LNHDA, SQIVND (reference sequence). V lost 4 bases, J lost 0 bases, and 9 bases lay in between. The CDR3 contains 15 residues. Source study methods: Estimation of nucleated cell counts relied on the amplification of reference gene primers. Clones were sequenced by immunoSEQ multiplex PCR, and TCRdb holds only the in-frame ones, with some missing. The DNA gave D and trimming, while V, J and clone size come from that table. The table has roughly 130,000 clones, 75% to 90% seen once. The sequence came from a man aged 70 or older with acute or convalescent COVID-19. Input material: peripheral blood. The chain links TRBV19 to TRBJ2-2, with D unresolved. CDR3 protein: CASSSSAANTGELFF. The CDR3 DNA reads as TGTGCCAGTAGTAGTTCGGCGGCGAACACCGGGGAGCTGTTTTTT.